This TCR beta chain originates from a study of shared clonotypes between healthy human individuals. Broader study findings: Only blood underwent sampling, and tissue repertoires likely differ. Among donors, clonotype sharing was expected to be affected by sequencing depth.

The material for each subset, its genomic DNA, was split evenly across several immunoSEQ plates. DNA at 200 ng, some 31,000 T cell genomes, went into sorted-subset replicate PCRs. Profiled with immunoSEQ multiplex PCR; TCRdb holds only in-frame clones, not every one. Seen here are about 2.3 million clones, 93% observed once, and the top ten hold 0.39%. V lost 8 bases to trimming and J lost 7 bases; unmatched junction nucleotides: 8. The germline V gene has CDR1 MGHDK and CDR2 SYGVNS. This CDR3 is built from 14 residues. Concerning this clone itself: Its specificity is not known.

The receptor's source is a man aged 18 to 29 in good health. Some clones in this sample may be carry-over from other donors' samples. Sequencing used naive CD4+ T cells from PBMCs. The subset: CD45RA+ positively selected. The chain carries TRBV25-1 and TRBJ2-1; TRBD2 matches at 10 bases. In nucleotides, the CDR3 is TGTGCCAGCCGGGGCAGCGGGAGGGTTAATGAGCAGTTCTTC. Its protein is CASRGSGRVNEQFF.